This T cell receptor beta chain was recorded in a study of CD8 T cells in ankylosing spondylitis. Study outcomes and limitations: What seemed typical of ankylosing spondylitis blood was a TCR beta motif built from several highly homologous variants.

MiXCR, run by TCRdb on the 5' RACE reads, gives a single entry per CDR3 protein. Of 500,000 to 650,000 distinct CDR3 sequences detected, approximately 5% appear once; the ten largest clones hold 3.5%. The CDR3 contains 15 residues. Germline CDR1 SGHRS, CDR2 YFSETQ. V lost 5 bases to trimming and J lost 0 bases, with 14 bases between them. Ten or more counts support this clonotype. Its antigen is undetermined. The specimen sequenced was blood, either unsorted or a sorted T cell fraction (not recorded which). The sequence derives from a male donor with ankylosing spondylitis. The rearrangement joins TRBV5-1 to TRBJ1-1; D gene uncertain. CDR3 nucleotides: TGCGCCAGCAGATTCACGAGCTCACTGAACACTGAAGCTTTCTTT. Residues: CASRFTSSLNTEAFF.